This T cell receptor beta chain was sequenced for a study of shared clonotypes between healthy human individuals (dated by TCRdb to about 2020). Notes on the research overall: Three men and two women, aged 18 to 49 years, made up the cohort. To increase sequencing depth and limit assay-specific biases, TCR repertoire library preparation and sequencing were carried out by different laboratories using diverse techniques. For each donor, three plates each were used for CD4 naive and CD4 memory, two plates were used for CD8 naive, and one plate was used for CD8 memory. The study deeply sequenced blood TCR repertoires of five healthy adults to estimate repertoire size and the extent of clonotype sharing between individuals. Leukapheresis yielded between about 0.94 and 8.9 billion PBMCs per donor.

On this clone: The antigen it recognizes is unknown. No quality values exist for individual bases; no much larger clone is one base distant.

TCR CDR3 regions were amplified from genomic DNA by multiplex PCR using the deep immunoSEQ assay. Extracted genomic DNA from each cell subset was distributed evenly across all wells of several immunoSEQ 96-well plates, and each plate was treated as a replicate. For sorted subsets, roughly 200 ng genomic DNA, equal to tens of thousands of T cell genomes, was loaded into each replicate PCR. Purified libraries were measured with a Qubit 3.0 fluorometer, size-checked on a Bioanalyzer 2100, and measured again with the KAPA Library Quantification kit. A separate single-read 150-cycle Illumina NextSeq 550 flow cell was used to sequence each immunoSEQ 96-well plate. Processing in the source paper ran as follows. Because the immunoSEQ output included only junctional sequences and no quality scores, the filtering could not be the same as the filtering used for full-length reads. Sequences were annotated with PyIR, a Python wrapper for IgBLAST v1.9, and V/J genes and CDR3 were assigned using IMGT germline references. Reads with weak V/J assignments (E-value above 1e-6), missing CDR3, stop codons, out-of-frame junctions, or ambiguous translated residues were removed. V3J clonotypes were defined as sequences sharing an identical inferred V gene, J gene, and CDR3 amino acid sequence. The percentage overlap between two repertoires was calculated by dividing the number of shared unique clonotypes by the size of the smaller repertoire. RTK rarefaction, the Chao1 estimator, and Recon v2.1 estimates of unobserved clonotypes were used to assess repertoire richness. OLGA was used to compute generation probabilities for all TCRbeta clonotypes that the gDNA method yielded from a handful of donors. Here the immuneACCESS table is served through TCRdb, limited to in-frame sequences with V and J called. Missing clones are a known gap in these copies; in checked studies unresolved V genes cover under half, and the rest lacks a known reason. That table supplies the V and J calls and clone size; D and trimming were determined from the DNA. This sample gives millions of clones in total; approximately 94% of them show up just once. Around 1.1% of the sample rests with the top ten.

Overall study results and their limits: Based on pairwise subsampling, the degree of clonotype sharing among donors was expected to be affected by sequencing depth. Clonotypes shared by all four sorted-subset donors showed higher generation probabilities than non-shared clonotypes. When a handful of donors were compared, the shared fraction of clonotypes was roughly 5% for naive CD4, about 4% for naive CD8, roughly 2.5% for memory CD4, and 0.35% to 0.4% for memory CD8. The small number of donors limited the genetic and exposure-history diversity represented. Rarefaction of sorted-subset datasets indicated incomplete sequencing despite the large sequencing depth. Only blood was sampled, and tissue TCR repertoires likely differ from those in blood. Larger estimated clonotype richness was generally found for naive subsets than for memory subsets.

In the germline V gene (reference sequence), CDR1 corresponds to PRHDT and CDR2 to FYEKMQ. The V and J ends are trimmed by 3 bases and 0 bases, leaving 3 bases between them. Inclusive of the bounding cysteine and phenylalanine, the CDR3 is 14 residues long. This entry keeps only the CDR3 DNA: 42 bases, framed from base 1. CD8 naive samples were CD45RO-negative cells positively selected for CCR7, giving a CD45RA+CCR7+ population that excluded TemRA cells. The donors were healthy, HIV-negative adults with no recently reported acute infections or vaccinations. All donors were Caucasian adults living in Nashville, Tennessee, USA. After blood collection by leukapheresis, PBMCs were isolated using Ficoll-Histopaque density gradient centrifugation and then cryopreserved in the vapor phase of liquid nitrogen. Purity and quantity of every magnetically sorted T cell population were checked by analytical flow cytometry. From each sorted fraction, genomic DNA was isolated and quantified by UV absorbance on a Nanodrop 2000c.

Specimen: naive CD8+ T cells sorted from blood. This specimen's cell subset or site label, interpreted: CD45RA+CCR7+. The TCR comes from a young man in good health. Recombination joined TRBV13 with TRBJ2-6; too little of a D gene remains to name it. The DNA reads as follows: TGTGCCAGCAGCTTGGGCTCTGGGGCCAACGTCCTGACTTTC. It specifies CASSLGSGANVLTF.